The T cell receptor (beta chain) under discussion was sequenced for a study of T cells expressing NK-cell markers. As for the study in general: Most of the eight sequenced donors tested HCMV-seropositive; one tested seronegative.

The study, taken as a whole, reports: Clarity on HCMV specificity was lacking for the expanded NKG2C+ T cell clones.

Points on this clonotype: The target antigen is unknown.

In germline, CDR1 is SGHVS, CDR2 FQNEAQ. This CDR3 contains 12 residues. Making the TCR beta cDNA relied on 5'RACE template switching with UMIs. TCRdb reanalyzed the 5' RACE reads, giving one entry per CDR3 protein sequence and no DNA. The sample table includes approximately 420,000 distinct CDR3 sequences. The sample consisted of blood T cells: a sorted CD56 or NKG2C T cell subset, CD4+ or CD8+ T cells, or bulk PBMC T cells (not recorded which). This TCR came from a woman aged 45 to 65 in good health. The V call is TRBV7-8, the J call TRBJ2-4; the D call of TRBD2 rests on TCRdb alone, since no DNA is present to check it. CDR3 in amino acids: CASRGREGIQYF.